The sequence of this T cell receptor (beta chain) was determined in a study of T-cell reconstitution after alpha-beta-depleted transplantation in children. General study results and limits: Surviving recipient T cells and thymic progenitors underlay high day-60 TCRbeta diversity in some patients.

This clonotype has a handful of counts. The antigen remains undetermined. This CDR3 has 16 residues. CDR1 and CDR2 (germline): GTSNPN, SVGIG (reference sequence). V was trimmed by 0 bases and J by 0 bases, leaving 11 bases between them. The TCRbeta library was prepared with unique molecular identifiers. One entry per CDR3 protein results from TCRdb running MiXCR on the PCR reads. In the table there are fewer than 1 million distinct CDR3 sequences, roughly 15% of which are singletons. This rearrangement joins TRBV30 to TRBJ1-4; no definite D call. Sequencing used PBMCs, mostly from graft donor cells, obtained 360 days after TCRalphabeta/CD19-depleted stem cell transplant. This sequence originates from a male patient younger than 18 who had a stem cell transplant for acute lymphoblastic leukemia, so the T cells may come from the graft donor. The CDR3 DNA sequence: TGTGCCTGGAGTGTACTCCAAGTGGCAACTAATGAAAAACTGTTTTTT. Its translation is CAWSVLQVATNEKLFF.